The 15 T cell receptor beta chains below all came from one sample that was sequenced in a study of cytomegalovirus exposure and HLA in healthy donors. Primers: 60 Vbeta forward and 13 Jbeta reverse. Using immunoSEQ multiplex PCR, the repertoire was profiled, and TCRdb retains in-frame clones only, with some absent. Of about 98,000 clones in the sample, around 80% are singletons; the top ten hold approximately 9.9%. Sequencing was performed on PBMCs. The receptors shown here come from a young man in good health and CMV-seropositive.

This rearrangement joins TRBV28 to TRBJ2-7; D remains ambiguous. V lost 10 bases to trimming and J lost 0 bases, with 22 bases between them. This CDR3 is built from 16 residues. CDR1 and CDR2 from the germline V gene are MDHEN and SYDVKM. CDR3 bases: TGTGCCATCAACAAAAAGGCGGCACTTCGCTCCTACGAGCAGTACTTC. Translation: CAINKKAALRSYEQYF.

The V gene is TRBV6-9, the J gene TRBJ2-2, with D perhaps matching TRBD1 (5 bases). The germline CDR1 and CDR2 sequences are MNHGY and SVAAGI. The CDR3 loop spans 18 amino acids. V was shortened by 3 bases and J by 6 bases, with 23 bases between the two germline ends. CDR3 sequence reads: CASSYPPRQNERPGELFF. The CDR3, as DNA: TGTGCCAGCAGTTACCCCCCGCGACAGAACGAACGACCCGGGGAGCTGTTTTTT.

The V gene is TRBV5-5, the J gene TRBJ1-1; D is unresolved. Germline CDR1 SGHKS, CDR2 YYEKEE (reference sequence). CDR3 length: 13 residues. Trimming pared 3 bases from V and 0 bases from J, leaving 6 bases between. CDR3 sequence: CASSWAMNTEAFF. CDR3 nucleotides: TGTGCCAGCAGCTGGGCGATGAACACTGAAGCTTTCTTT.

The CDR3 DNA reads as TGTGCCAGTAGTATAGATCTCAGGGTTGGGAATCAGCCCCAGCATTTT. Encoded protein: CASSIDLRVGNQPQHF. This sequence joins TRBV19 and TRBJ1-5; a weak D match, TRBD1 (5 bases). Deletions cut 0 bases from V and 4 bases from J, with 13 bases between. This CDR3 is built from 16 residues. Germline-derived CDR1 and CDR2 are LNHDA and SQIVND (reference sequence).

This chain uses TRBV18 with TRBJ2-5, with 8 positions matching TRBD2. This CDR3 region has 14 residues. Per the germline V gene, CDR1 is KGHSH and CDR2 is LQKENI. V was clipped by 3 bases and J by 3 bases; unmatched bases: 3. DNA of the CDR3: TGTGCCAGCTCACCGGTCGGGGGGGAAGAGACCCAGTACTTC. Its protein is CASSPVGGEETQYF.

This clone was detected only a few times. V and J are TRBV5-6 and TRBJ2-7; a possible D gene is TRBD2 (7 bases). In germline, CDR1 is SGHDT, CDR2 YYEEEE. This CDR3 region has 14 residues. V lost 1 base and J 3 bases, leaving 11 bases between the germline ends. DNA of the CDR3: TGTGCCAGCAGCTTGACGGGGGGCGTCTACGAGCAGTACTTC. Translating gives CASSLTGGVYEQYF.

For the CDR3, the DNA is TGTGCCAGCAGTTTGGGAGGGTCTTTTGGCTACACCTTC. Amino acid sequence: CASSLGGSFGYTF. This chain uses TRBV27 with TRBJ1-2; D not resolved. V lost 3 bases to trimming and J lost 7 bases, with 12 bases between them. The CDR3 consists of 13 residues. Germline assignment: CDR1 MNHEY and CDR2 SMNVEV (reference sequence).

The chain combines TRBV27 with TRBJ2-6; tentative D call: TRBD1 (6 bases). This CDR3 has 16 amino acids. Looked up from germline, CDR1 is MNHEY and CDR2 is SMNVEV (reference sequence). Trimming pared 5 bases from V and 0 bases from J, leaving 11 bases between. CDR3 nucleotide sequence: TGTGCCAGCAGTCCCTGGGGGCCCTCTGGGGCCAACGTCCTGACTTTC. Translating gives CASSPWGPSGANVLTF.

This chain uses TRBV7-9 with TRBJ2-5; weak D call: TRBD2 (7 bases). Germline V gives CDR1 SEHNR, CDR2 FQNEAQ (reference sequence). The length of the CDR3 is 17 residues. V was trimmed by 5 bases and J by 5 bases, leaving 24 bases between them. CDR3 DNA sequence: TGTGCCAGCAGCCCGGAGGTGGCGGGGGCCCCCATGGAGACCCAGTACTTC. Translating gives CASSPEVAGAPMETQYF.

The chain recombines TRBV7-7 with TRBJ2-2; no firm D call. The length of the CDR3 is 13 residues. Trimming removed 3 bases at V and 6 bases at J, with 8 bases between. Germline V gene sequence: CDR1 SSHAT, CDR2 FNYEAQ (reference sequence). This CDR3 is CASSFSEAGELFF. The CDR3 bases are TGTGCCAGCAGCTTTTCCGAGGCCGGGGAGCTGTTTTTT.

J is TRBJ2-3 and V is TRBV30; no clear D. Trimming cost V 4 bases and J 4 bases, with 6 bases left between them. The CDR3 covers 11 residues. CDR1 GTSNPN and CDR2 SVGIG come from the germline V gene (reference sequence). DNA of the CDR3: TGTGCCTGGACTGACTCAGATACGCAGTATTTT. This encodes CAWTDSDTQYF.

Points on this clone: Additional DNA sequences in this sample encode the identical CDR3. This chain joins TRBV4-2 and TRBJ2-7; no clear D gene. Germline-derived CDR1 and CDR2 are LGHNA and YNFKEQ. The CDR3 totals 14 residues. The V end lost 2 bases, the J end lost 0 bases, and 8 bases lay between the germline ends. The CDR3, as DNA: TGTGCCAGCAGCCAAAGCCGTGACTCCTACGAGCAGTACTTC. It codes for CASSQSRDSYEQYF.

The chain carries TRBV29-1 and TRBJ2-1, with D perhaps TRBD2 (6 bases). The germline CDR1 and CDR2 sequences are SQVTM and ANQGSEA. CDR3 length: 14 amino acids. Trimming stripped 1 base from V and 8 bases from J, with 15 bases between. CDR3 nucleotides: TGCAGCGTTGAAGGGGTACGGGGGTCAGATGAGCAGTTCTTC. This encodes CSVEGVRGSDEQFF.

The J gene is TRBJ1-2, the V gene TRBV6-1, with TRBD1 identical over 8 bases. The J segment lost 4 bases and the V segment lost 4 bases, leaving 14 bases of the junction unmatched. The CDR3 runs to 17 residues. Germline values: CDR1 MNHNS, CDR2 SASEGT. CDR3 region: CASSARGGQGGIYGYTF. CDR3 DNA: TGTGCCAGCAGTGCTCGGGGAGGACAGGGAGGAATCTATGGCTACACCTTC.

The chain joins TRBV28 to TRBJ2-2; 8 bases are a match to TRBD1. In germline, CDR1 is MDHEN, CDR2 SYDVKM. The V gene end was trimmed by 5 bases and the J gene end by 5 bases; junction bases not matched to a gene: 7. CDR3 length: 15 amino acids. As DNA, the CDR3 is TGTGCCAGCAGTCGAGGGACAGGAAATACCGGGGAGCTGTTTTTT. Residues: CASSRGTGNTGELFF.